The TCR beta chain under discussion was sequenced for a study of T cells in localized non-small cell lung cancer. Clones were read by immunoSEQ multiplex PCR, and TCRdb kept only the in-frame ones, dropping some. The sample includes around 28,000 clones, roughly 92% seen only once; the top ten take 0.65% to 0.85%. The CDR3 consists of 16 residues. The germline V gene has CDR1 MDHEN and CDR2 SYDVKM. V dropped 5 bases and J dropped 10; count of bases not matched to a gene: 18. The chain joins TRBV28 to TRBJ1-1; 8 nucleotides align to TRBD1. Specimen: peripheral blood, collected before any cancer treatment. The clonotype originates from a woman aged 40-69 years with stage I lung adenocarcinoma. The CDR3 region has the DNA TGTGCCAGCAGTCTTGGACAGGGACGCGGTCTTGAGCGAGCTTTCTTT. Translation: CASSLGQGRGLERAFF.